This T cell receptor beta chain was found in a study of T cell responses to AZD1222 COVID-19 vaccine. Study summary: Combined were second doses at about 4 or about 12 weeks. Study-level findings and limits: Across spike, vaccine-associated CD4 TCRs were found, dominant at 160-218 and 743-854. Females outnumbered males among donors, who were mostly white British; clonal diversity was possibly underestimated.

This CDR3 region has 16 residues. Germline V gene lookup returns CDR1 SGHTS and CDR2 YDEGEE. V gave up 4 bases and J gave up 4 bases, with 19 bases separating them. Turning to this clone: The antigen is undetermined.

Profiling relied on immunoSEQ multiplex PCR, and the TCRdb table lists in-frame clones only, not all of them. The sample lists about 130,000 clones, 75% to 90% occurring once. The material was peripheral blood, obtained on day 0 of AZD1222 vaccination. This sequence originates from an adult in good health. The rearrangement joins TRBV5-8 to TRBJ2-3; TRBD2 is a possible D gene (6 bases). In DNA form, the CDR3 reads TGTGCCAGCAGCCAAGAGGAGGGGCCAGAAGCAGATACGCAGTATTTT. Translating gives CASSQEEGPEADTQYF.